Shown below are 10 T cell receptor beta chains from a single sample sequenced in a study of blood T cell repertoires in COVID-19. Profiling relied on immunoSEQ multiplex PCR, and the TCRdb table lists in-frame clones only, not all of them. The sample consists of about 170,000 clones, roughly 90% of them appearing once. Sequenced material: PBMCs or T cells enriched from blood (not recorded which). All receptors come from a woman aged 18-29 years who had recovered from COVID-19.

DNA for the CDR3: TGTGCCAGCAGGAAGACTAGTCCCGGGGAGCTGTTTTTT. It is translated as CASRKTSPGELFF. This chain joins TRBV12-3 or TRBV12-4 and TRBJ2-2, with D possibly being TRBD2 (6 bases). V lost 6 bases to trimming and J lost 6 bases, with 11 bases between them. This CDR3 has 13 residues.

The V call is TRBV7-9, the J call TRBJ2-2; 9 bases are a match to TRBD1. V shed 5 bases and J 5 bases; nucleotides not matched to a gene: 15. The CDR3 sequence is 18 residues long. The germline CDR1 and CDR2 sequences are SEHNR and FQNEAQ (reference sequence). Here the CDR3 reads CASSPLPGQGTTTGELFF. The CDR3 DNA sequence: TGTGCCAGCAGCCCACTCCCGGGACAGGGCACCACAACCGGGGAGCTGTTTTTT.

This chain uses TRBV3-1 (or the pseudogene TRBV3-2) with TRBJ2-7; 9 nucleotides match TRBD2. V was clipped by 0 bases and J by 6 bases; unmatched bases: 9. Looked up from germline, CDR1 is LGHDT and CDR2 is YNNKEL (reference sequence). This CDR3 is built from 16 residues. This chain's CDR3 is CASSQDRASGIREQYF. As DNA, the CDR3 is TGTGCCAGCAGCCAAGATAGGGCTAGCGGGATCCGCGAGCAGTACTTC.

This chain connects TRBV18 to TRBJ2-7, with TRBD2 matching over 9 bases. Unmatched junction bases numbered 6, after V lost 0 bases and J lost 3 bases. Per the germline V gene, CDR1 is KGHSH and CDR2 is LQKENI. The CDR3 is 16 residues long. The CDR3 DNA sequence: TGTGCCAGCTCACCACCTGGAGCGGGAGGACTCTACGAGCAGTACTTC. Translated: CASSPPGAGGLYEQYF.

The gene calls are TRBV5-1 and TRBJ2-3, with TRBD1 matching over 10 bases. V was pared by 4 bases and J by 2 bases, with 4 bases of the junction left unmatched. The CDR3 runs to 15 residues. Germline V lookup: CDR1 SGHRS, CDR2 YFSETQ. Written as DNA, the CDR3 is TGCGCCAGCAGCCCCGGGACAGGGGTCACAGATACGCAGTATTTT. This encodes CASSPGTGVTDTQYF.

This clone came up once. CDR3 residues: CASRLSGSSYNEQFF. CDR3 bases: TGTGCCAGCAGACTCAGCGGTAGCTCCTACAATGAGCAGTTCTTC. The rearrangement links TRBV5-6 to TRBJ2-1; a weak D match, TRBD2 (5 bases). V lost 5 bases and J lost 0, with 12 bases in between. Germline lookup yields CDR1 SGHDT and CDR2 YYEEEE. The CDR3 spans 15 residues.

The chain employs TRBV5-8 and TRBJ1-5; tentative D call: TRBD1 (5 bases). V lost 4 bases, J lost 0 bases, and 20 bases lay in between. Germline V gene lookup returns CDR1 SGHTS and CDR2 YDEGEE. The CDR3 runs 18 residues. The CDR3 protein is CASSPNLLTVYSNQPQHF. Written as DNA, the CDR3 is TGTGCCAGCAGCCCCAACCTTCTGACAGTTTATAGCAATCAGCCCCAGCATTTT.

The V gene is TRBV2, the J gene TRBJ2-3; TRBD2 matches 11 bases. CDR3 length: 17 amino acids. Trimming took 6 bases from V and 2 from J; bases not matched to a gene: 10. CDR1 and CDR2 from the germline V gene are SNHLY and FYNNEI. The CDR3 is CASRAPGLAEHTDTQYF. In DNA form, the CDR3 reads TGTGCCAGCAGGGCCCCGGGACTAGCGGAGCACACAGATACGCAGTATTTT. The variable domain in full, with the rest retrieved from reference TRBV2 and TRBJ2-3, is EPEVTQTPSHQVTQMGQEVILRCVPISNHLYFYWYRQILGQKVEFLVSFYNNEISEKSEIFDDQFSVERPDGSNFTLKIRSTKLEDSAMYFCASRAPGLAEHTDTQYFGPGTRLTVL.

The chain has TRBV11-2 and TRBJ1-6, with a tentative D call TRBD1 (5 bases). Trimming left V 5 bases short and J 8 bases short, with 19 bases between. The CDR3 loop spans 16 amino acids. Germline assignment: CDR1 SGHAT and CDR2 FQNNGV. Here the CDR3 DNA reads TGTGCCAGCAGCGGTAGGGGCACCGCACGAGATTCACCCCTCCACTTT. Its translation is CASSGRGTARDSPLHF.

CDR3 in DNA: TGTGCCAGCAGTAACGAGGCGGGGGGTGAGCAGTTCTTC. Its translation: CASSNEAGGEQFF. The chain uses TRBV28 and TRBJ2-1; 8 positions match TRBD2. Germline CDR1 MDHEN, CDR2 SYDVKM. The V segment lost 5 bases and the J segment 9 bases; nucleotides outside the gene matches: 6. The CDR3 runs to 13 residues.